One and the same sample provided the 26 T cell receptor beta chains below, sequenced in a study of lymphopenia after photon versus proton radiotherapy. Here immunoSEQ multiplex PCR was the method, and the copy in TCRdb shows in-frame clones only, minus some. Of about 40,000 clones in the sample, approximately 86% were seen once. The sequences come from peripheral blood, collected from a patient treated with proton-based radiotherapy. The receptors shown here come from a woman between 65 and 79 years old with pancreatic cancer. Some clones in this sample may be carry-over from other donors' samples.

The chain couples TRBV5-8 to TRBJ2-3; D is unresolved. V gave up 2 bases and J gave up 0 bases, with 7 bases separating them. Germline CDR1 and CDR2: SGHTS and YDEGEE. The CDR3 extends over 14 amino acids. CDR3 sequence: CASSFRFSTDTQYF. The CDR3, as DNA: TGTGCCAGCAGCTTTCGGTTTAGCACAGATACGCAGTATTTT. The entire variable domain, with the rest obtained from reference TRBV5-8 and TRBJ2-3, is as follows: EAGVTQSPTHLIKTRGQQATLRCSPISGHTSVYWYQQALGLGLQFLLWYDEGEERNRGNFPPRFSGRQFPNYSSELNVNALELEDSALYLCASSFRFSTDTQYFGPGTRLTVL.

The V call is TRBV28, the J call TRBJ1-2; D gene unclear. Between the trimmed V and J ends, which lost 1 base and 7 bases, there was a span of 16 bases. The CDR3 extends over 15 amino acids. Germline CDR1 reads MDHEN; CDR2 reads SYDVKM. CDR3: CASSLFGLGVSGYTF. The CDR3 DNA sequence: TGTGCCAGCAGTTTATTTGGCCTGGGAGTGAGTGGCTACACCTTC.

As regards this clone: Other DNA variants within this sample encode the same CDR3. This chain connects TRBV28 to TRBJ1-5, with D maybe TRBD1 (5 bases). The ends were cut back, 2 bases at V and 2 bases at J, with 7 bases in the middle. This CDR3 has 14 residues. In germline, CDR1 is MDHEN, CDR2 SYDVKM. The CDR3 bases are TGTGCCAGCAGTTTAGTACAGGGCAATCAGCCCCAGCATTTT. Translating it yields CASSLVQGNQPQHF.

The rearrangement joins TRBV7-3 to TRBJ2-1; 8 bases are a match to TRBD1. The J segment lost 2 bases and the V segment lost 5 bases, leaving 8 bases of the junction unmatched. This CDR3 has 16 residues. The germline gives CDR1 SGHTA, CDR2 FQGTGA. The CDR3 coding sequence is TGTGCCAGCAGCCGAACAGGACAGGGCCCCTACAATGAGCAGTTCTTC. Its protein is CASSRTGQGPYNEQFF.

This chain uses TRBV5-6 with TRBJ2-3; TRBD1 matches 10 bases. Germline CDR1 and CDR2: SGHDT and YYEEEE. Trimming took 7 bases from V and 0 from J; bases not matched to a gene: 5. This CDR3 is built from 15 residues. CDR3 sequence reads: CASGQGVKSTDTQYF. The DNA of the CDR3 is TGTGCCAGCGGACAGGGGGTAAAGAGCACAGATACGCAGTATTTT.

V and J are TRBV7-3 and TRBJ1-1; D uncertain. Per the germline V gene, CDR1 is SGHTA and CDR2 is FQGTGA. The CDR3 consists of 14 residues. The V gene lost 2 bases and the J gene lost 1 base, with 8 bases spanning the gap. CDR3 nucleotides: TGTGCCAGCAGCTTAGTCCCAGGGAACACTGAAGCTTTCTTT. Encoded protein: CASSLVPGNTEAFF. The entire variable domain, with the rest obtained from reference TRBV7-3 and TRBJ1-1, is as follows: GAGVSQTPSNKVTEKGKYVELRCDPISGHTALYWYRQSLGQGPEFLIYFQGTGAADDSGLPNDRFFAVRPEGSVSTLKIQRTERGDSAVYLCASSLVPGNTEAFFGQGTRLTVV.

The chain recombines TRBV18 with TRBJ2-7, with D perhaps given as TRBD1 or TRBD2 (5 bases each). In germline, CDR1 is KGHSH, CDR2 LQKENI. With 2 bases removed from V and 4 bases from J, the gap between germline ends came to 15 bases. The CDR3 runs to 15 residues. This chain's CDR3 is CASSPAGTGNYEQYF. CDR3 DNA: TGTGCCAGCTCACCAGCCGGGACGGGGAATTACGAGCAGTACTTC.

This chain connects TRBV2 to TRBJ2-5; tentatively, D is TRBD1 (5 bases). The CDR3 runs to 14 residues. V was pared by 5 bases and J by 0 bases, with 10 bases between. Germline CDR1 is SNHLY and CDR2 is FYNNEI. This CDR3 reads CASSRGTNQETQYF. The CDR3 coding sequence is TGTGCCAGCAGTAGGGGCACTAACCAAGAGACCCAGTACTTC.

The CDR3 DNA is TGCGCCAGCAGCTTGGATACAGGGAGCTCTGGAAACACCATATATTTT. Translation: CASSLDTGSSGNTIYF. The rearrangement uses TRBV5-1 and TRBJ1-3; TRBD1 might be the D (6 bases). This CDR3 has 16 amino acids. The V end lost 0 bases, the J end lost 0 bases, and 10 bases lay between the germline ends. The germline CDR1 and CDR2 sequences are SGHRS and YFSETQ.

The count of this clone is one. The rearrangement joins TRBV27 to TRBJ1-2, with D possibly matching TRBD1 (5 bases). Germline V gene lookup returns CDR1 MNHEY and CDR2 SMNVEV (reference sequence). The V and J ends lost 5 bases and 4 bases respectively, with 20 bases between them. The CDR3 sequence is 16 residues long. The CDR3 bases are TGTGCCAGCAGTCACCGACCGACAGATTACACCTATGGCTACACCTTC. Translated, it gives CASSHRPTDYTYGYTF.

The rearrangement joins TRBV27 to TRBJ2-3, with D possibly TRBD2 on 6 matching bases. Trimming pared 3 bases from V and 1 base from J, leaving 20 bases between. This CDR3 has 18 residues. Germline V gene data show CDR1 as MNHEY and CDR2 as SMNVEV (reference sequence). The CDR3 DNA reads TGTGCCAGCAGTTTCGGGTGGTGGCTATCGGGGGGCACAGATACGCAGTATTTT. Translation: CASSFGWWLSGGTDTQYF.

The chain combines TRBV7-9 with TRBJ2-1; D not resolved. Germline CDR1 SEHNR, CDR2 FQNEAQ (reference sequence). This CDR3 region has 15 residues. The V end was cut by 3 bases, the J end by 3 bases, with 12 bases between. The CDR3 region is CASSFDGVFYNEQFF. For the CDR3, the DNA is TGTGCCAGCAGCTTCGATGGGGTTTTCTACAATGAGCAGTTCTTC.

This chain uses TRBV5-1 with TRBJ2-7; 8 bases fit TRBD1. V shed 4 bases, J shed 0 bases, and the junction held 3 bases outside the gene matches. This CDR3 region has 14 residues. Germline CDR1 reads SGHRS; CDR2 reads YFSETQ. CDR3 in DNA: TGCGCCAGCAGCACTACAGGGGGCTCCTACGAGCAGTACTTC. Translated: CASSTTGGSYEQYF.

The chain has TRBV5-1 and TRBJ1-1; 7 nucleotides agree with TRBD1. Germline V gene sequence: CDR1 SGHRS, CDR2 YFSETQ. The junction had 8 bases not matched to a gene; V was cut back by 2 bases and J by 4 bases. The CDR3 is 15 residues long. CDR3 coding DNA: TGCGCCAGCAGCTTTACAGGGGCGCGGAGCACTGAAGCTTTCTTT. This encodes CASSFTGARSTEAFF. Using reference TRBV5-1 and TRBJ1-1 for the parts outside the CDR3, the full variable domain is KAGVTQTPRYLIKTRGQQVTLSCSPISGHRSVSWYQQTPGQGLQFLFEYFSETQRNKGNFPGRFSGRQFSNSRSEMNVSTLELGDSALYLCASSFTGARSTEAFFGQGTRLTVV.

This clone appeared a few times. V gene TRBV7-6 combines with J gene TRBJ2-5, with 9 bases lining up with TRBD2. Germline-derived CDR1 and CDR2 are SGHVS and FNYEAQ. The ends lost 8 bases at V and 1 base at J; junction bases unmatched: 5. This CDR3 comprises 14 residues. For the CDR3, the DNA is TGTGCCAGCTCAGCGGGAGGTGCCCAAGAGACCCAGTACTTC. As protein: CASSAGGAQETQYF. The full variable domain, with the rest looked up from reference TRBV7-6 and TRBJ2-5, is GAGVSQSPRYKVTKRGQDVALRCDPISGHVSLYWYRQALGQGPEFLTYFNYEAQQDKSGLPNDRFSAERPEGSISTLTIQRTEQRDSAMYRCASSAGGAQETQYFGPGTRLLVL.

This clone was seen only a few times. The chain uses TRBV11-3 and TRBJ2-1; D remains unclear. Germline CDR1 reads SGHNT; CDR2 reads YENEEA. Trimming removed 2 bases from V and 10 bases from J, with 9 bases in between. This CDR3 comprises 12 residues. The CDR3, as DNA: TGTGCCAGCAGCTTAATTGAAAGCGAGCAGTTCTTC. Its translation: CASSLIESEQFF.

The V gene is TRBV5-1, the J gene TRBJ1-5; weak D call: TRBD1 (5 bases). The V gene's germline CDR1 is SGHRS and CDR2 YFSETQ. V lost 4 bases, J lost 1 base, and 6 bases lay in between. This CDR3 is 13 amino acids long. The CDR3 sequence: CASSRDSNQPQHF. CDR3 nucleotides: TGCGCCAGCAGCCGGGACAGCAATCAGCCCCAGCATTTT.

A single count supports this clone. Here the CDR3 reads CARSSWSDTQYF. CDR3 DNA sequence: TGTGCCAGAAGCTCGTGGTCCGATACGCAGTATTTT. The rearrangement links TRBV5-3 to TRBJ2-3; D is unclear. TRBV5-3 is an ORF, and what it does is uncertain. CDR3 length equals 12 residues. V was trimmed by 3 bases and J by 6 bases, leaving 8 bases between them.

The chain uses TRBV27 and TRBJ2-2; D possibly matches TRBD1 or TRBD2 (6 bases each). V dropped 5 bases and J dropped 6 bases, with 13 bases sitting between them. There are 14 residues in the CDR3. Germline CDR1 reads MNHEY; CDR2 reads SMNVEV (reference sequence). Here the CDR3 DNA reads TGTGCCAGCAGTCTTCCGGGGGCCCCCGGGGAGCTGTTTTTT. This codes for CASSLPGAPGELFF.

The chain employs TRBV6-6 and TRBJ2-7; TRBD1 agrees at 8 bases. V was pared by 6 bases and J by 2 bases, with 9 bases of the junction left unmatched. Germline values: CDR1 MNHNY, CDR2 SVGAGI (reference sequence). There are 15 residues in the CDR3. As DNA, the CDR3 is TGTGCCAGCAGCCCACCGACAGGGGCACCCTACGAGCAGTACTTC. Translating gives CASSPPTGAPYEQYF.

DNA for the CDR3: TGTGCCAGCAGTCGTCCGGGACAGGGGTACACCGGGGAGCTGTTTTTT. It yields the protein CASSRPGQGYTGELFF. The gene calls are TRBV28 and TRBJ2-2, with 10 bases lining up with TRBD1. The V gene's germline CDR1 is MDHEN and CDR2 SYDVKM. J was trimmed by 3 bases and V by 5 bases; bases with no gene match: 6. This CDR3 region has 16 residues.

The chain carries TRBV29-1 and TRBJ1-1; D not certain. This CDR3 spans 12 amino acids. Germline assignment: CDR1 SQVTM and CDR2 ANQGSEA. The V gene lost 4 bases and the J gene lost 2 bases, with 8 bases spanning the gap. Here the CDR3 DNA reads TGCAGCGTTGCCAGTCTAAACACTGAAGCTTTCTTT. Translation: CSVASLNTEAFF.

The chain carries TRBV6-1 and TRBJ2-1; 8 bases match TRBD2. With V trimmed by 4 bases and J by 2 bases, 4 bases remained unmatched. The CDR3 covers 15 residues. The V gene's germline CDR1 is MNHNS and CDR2 SASEGT. As DNA, the CDR3 is TGTGCCAGCAGTGTATCGGGACTAGCCTACAATGAGCAGTTCTTC. As protein: CASSVSGLAYNEQFF.

The chain recombines TRBV10-1 with TRBJ2-5, with 9 positions matching TRBD2. CDR3 length: 16 residues. CDR1 and CDR2 from the germline V gene are WNHNN and SYGVQD (reference sequence). Unmatched junction bases numbered 3, after V lost 0 bases and J lost 1 base. CDR3 coding DNA: TGCGCCAGCAGTGAGTCGCTAGCGGGGCTCCAAGAGACCCAGTACTTC. Translated, it gives CASSESLAGLQETQYF.

This chain joins TRBV7-9 and TRBJ2-1; 12 bases line up with TRBD2. The CDR3 loop spans 16 amino acids. The V segment lost 1 base and the J segment 2 bases; nucleotides outside the gene matches: 0. In germline, CDR1 is SEHNR, CDR2 FQNEAQ (reference sequence). This CDR3 is CASSLGTSGTYNEQFF. The CDR3 nucleotides read TGTGCCAGCAGCTTAGGGACTAGCGGGACCTACAATGAGCAGTTCTTC.

The chain links TRBV11-2 to TRBJ1-3; the D gene is possibly TRBD1 (5 bases). With 5 bases removed from V and 4 bases from J, the gap between germline ends came to 12 bases. Germline V gene data show CDR1 as SGHAT and CDR2 as FQNNGV. The length of the CDR3 is 14 residues. The CDR3 spells CASSAGTQGNTIYF. CDR3 in DNA: TGTGCCAGCAGCGCGGGGACGCAGGGAAACACCATATATTTT.